A single sample is the source of the 9 T cell receptor beta chains below, sequenced in a study of Ad26.COV2.S vaccination and SARS-CoV-2 variants. Measured with immunoSEQ multiplex PCR; TCRdb has only the in-frame clones, and not every one. The table has some 350,000 clones, 92% seen once. The material was peripheral blood, obtained after recovery from COVID-19. Every receptor here comes from a human donor who had recovered from COVID-19.

The rearrangement links TRBV3-1 (or the pseudogene TRBV3-2) to TRBJ2-5; 12 nucleotides align to TRBD2. J was trimmed by 6 bases and V by 4 bases; bases with no gene match: 12. The CDR3 contains 17 residues. Germline-derived CDR1 and CDR2 are LGHDT and YNNKEL (reference sequence). DNA for the CDR3: TGTGCCAGCAGCCCATCTAGCGGGGGGGCTCCGTTGCAGACCCAGTACTTC. Translating it yields CASSPSSGGAPLQTQYF.

This rearrangement joins TRBV6-5 to TRBJ1-6, with D perhaps TRBD1 (5 bases). The CDR3 loop spans 14 amino acids. The ends were cut back, 4 bases at V and 9 bases at J, with 13 bases in the middle. Germline values: CDR1 MNHEY, CDR2 SVGAGI. The CDR3 region has the DNA TGTGCCAGCAGTTGGGACTCGACCTTTTCACCCCTCCACTTT. Translation: CASSWDSTFSPLHF.

A remark on this clone: The identical CDR3 is also encoded by other nucleotide sequences in the sample. This sequence joins TRBV6-1 and TRBJ2-7, with D perhaps TRBD1 (5 bases). In germline, CDR1 is MNHNS, CDR2 SASEGT. The length of the CDR3 is 12 residues. The V end was cut by 2 bases, the J end by 3 bases, with 5 bases between. In nucleotides, the CDR3 is TGTGCCAGCAGTGAAAGGGGCTACGAGCAGTACTTC. Residues: CASSERGYEQYF.

The gene calls are TRBV6-2 or TRBV6-3 and TRBJ1-5, with a tentative D call TRBD1 (5 bases). The length of the CDR3 is 14 residues. V lost 4 bases to trimming and J lost 0 bases, with 7 bases between them. CDR1 is MNHEY, CDR2 SVGEGT, per germline. The CDR3 spells CASSSTGSNQPQHF. DNA of the CDR3: TGTGCCAGCAGTTCAACAGGTAGCAATCAGCCCCAGCATTTT.

This clone was observed once. This chain connects TRBV29-1 to TRBJ2-5, with D tentatively TRBD1 (7 bases). Trimming cost V 4 bases and J 4 bases, with 13 bases left between them. Germline CDR1 and CDR2: SQVTM and ANQGSEA. This CDR3 region has 13 residues. The CDR3 spells CSVAPGGGETQYF. The CDR3, as DNA: TGCAGCGTTGCCCCAGGGGGAGGAGAGACCCAGTACTTC.

The V and J genes are TRBV7-9 and TRBJ1-5; perhaps TRBD1 as D (6 bases). The CDR3 extends over 14 amino acids. The germline V gene encodes CDR1 SEHNR and CDR2 FQNEAQ (reference sequence). Trimming removed 3 bases at V and 4 bases at J, with 10 bases between. The chain's CDR3 is CASSFGGRNQPQHF. The DNA for the CDR3 is TGTGCCAGCAGCTTTGGGGGGCGGAATCAGCCCCAGCATTTT.

The J gene is TRBJ1-1, the V gene TRBV7-2; 11 bases fit TRBD1. CDR3 length: 16 residues. Germline V gives CDR1 SGHTA, CDR2 FQGNSA. V was pared by 1 base and J by 5 bases, with 6 bases of the junction left unmatched. CDR3 amino acids: CASSLGRTGGRTEAFF. Written as DNA, the CDR3 is TGTGCCAGCAGCTTAGGACGGACAGGGGGCCGAACTGAAGCTTTCTTT. Based on the CDR3 plus reference TRBV7-2 and TRBJ1-1, the full variable domain is GAGVSQSPSNKVTEKGKDVELRCDPISGHTALYWYRQSLGQGLEFLIYFQGNSAPDKSGLPSDRFSAERTGGSVSTLTIQRTQQEDSAVYLCASSLGRTGGRTEAFFGQGTRLTVV.

In its sample, this clone was seen once. CDR3 bases: TGTGCCAGTAGTATAGGAGGGTCCGGGACAGGGATTTACTACGAGCAGTACTTC. It specifies CASSIGGSGTGIYYEQYF. The chain carries TRBV19 and TRBJ2-7; 9 nucleotides agree with TRBD1. The CDR3 runs to 18 residues. The germline V gene has CDR1 LNHDA and CDR2 SQIVND (reference sequence). V dropped 1 base and J dropped 3; count of bases not matched to a gene: 13. The whole variable domain, filled in from reference TRBV19 and TRBJ2-7, reads DGGITQSPKYLFRKEGQNVTLSCEQNLNHDAMYWYRQDPGQGLRLIYYSQIVNDFQKGDIAEGYSVSREKKESFPLTVTSAQKNPTAFYLCASSIGGSGTGIYYEQYFGPGTRLTVT.

The chain couples TRBV7-9 to TRBJ1-1; possible D gene TRBD1, 5 bases. The germline CDR1 and CDR2 sequences are SEHNR and FQNEAQ (reference sequence). This CDR3 contains 15 residues. V lost 7 bases and J 3 bases, leaving 18 bases between the germline ends. The CDR3 region has the DNA TGTGCCAGCACCCCCGGGGCGGGAGGGGACACTGAAGCTTTCTTT. It codes for CASTPGAGGDTEAFF.